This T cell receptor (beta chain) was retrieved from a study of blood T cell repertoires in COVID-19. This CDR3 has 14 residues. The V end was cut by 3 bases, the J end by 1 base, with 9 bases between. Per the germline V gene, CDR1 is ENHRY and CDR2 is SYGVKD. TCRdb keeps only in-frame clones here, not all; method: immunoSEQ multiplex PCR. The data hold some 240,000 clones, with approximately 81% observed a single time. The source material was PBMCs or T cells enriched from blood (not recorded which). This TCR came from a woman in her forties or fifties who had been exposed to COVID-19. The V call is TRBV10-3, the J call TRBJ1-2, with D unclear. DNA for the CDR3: TGTGCCATCAGTGACTCGGGTTTTAACTATGGCTACACCTTC. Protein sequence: CAISDSGFNYGYTF.